The clone carrying this TCR beta chain occurred many times. The antigen is unknown. There were TCR beta CDR3 regions amplified from RNA transcripts. A set of HTBI primers served as the primers for a first-round RT-PCR of the TCR CDR3. Via MiXCR, TCRdb re-called the multiplex PCR reads, giving one row per CDR3 protein. This table holds 640,000 or so distinct CDR3 sequences, roughly 15% found once. This specimen comes from a study of T cells in Graves' hyperthyroidism and ophthalmopathy. The study's findings and limits: Blood also held most thyroid clonotypes expanded beyond 0.001.

Germline V gives CDR1 MNHEY, CDR2 SMNVEV (reference sequence). V was cut by 5 bases and J by 0 bases, with 13 bases left in between. The CDR3 consists of 15 residues. Patients affected by ophthalmopathy presented a Clinical Activity Score of at least 3, a NOSPECS grade of at least 4, and disease duration below 3 months. Exclusion criteria comprised uncontrolled infection, other autoimmune disease, pregnancy or lactation. This clonotype originated in a woman aged 40 to 49 with Graves' ophthalmopathy. The chain couples TRBV27 to TRBJ2-5, with D perhaps matching TRBD1 (5 bases). The specimen was blood. In DNA, the CDR3 is TGTGCCAGCAGTCCCTTAGACAGTTACCAAGAGACCCAGTACTTC. This sequence encodes CASSPLDSYQETQYF.